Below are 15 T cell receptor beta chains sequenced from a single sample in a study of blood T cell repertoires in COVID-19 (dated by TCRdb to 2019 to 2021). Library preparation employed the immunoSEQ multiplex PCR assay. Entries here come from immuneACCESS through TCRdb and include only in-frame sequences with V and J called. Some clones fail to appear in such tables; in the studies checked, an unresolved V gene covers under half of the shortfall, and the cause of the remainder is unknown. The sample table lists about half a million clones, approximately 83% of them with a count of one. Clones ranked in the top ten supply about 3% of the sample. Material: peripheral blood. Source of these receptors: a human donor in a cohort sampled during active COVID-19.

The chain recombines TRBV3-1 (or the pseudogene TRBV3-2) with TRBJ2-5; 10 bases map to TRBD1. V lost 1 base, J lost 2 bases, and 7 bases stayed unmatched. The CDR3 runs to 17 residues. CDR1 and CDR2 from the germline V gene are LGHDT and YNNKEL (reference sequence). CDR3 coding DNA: TGTGCCAGCAGCCAAGTTCTCCGGACAGGGGGTCAAGAGACCCAGTACTTC. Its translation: CASSQVLRTGGQETQYF.

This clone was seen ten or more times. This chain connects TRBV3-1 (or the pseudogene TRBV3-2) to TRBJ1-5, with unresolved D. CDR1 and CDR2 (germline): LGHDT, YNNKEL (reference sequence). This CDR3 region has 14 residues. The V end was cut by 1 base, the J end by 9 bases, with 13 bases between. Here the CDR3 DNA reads TGTGCCAGCAGCCAAGTGCTAGGCCTGCGGCCCCAGCATTTT. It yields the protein CASSQVLGLRPQHF.

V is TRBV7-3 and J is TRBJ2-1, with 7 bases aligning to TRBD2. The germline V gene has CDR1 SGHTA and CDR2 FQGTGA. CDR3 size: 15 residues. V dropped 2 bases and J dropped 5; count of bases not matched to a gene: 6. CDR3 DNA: TGTGCCAGCAGCTTAGGACTAGGGCAAAACAATGAGCAGTTCTTC. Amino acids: CASSLGLGQNNEQFF. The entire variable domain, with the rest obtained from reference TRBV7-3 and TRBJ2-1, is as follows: GAGVSQTPSNKVTEKGKYVELRCDPISGHTALYWYRQSLGQGPEFLIYFQGTGAADDSGLPNDRFFAVRPEGSVSTLKIQRTERGDSAVYLCASSLGLGQNNEQFFGPGTRLTVL.

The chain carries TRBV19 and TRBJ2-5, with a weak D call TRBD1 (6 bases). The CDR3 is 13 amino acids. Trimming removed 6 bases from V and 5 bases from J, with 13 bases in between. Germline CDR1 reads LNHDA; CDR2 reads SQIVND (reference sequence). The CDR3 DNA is TGTGCCAGTAGAGGCAGGGGATCGGAGACCCAGTACTTC. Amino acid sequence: CASRGRGSETQYF.

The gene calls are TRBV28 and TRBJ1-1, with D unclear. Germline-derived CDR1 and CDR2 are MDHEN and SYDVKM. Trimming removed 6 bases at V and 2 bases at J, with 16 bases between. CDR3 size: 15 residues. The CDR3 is CASRARLGLNTEAFF. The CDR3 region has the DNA TGTGCCAGCAGGGCCAGGCTTGGCCTCAACACTGAAGCTTTCTTT.

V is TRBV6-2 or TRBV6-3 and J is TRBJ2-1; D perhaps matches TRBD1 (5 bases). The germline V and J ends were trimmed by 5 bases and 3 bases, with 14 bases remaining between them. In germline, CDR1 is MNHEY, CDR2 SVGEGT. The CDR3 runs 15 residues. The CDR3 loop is CASSPRQPGYNEQFF. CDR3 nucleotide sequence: TGTGCCAGCAGTCCCCGACAGCCGGGCTACAATGAGCAGTTCTTC.

The chain's CDR3 is CAISETGQNYGYTF. The CDR3 nucleotides are TGTGCCATCAGTGAGACGGGACAGAACTATGGCTACACCTTC. This chain joins TRBV10-3 and TRBJ1-2; 7 nucleotides match TRBD1. J was trimmed by 2 bases and V by 2 bases; bases with no gene match: 2. The CDR3 is 14 amino acids. Looked up from germline, CDR1 is ENHRY and CDR2 is SYGVKD.

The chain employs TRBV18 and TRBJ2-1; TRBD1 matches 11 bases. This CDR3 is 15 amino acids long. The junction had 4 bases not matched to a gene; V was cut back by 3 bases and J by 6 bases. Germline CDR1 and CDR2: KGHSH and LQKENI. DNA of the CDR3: TGTGCCAGCTCACCGGGACAGGGGGTGATCAATGAGCAGTTCTTC. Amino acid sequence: CASSPGQGVINEQFF.

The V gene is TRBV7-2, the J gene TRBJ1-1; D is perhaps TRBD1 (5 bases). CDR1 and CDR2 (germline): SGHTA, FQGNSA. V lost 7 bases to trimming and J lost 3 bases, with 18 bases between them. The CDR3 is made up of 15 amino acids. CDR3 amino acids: CASNPSRQSYTEAFF. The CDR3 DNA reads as TGTGCCAGCAATCCGTCTCGACAGTCATACACTGAAGCTTTCTTT.

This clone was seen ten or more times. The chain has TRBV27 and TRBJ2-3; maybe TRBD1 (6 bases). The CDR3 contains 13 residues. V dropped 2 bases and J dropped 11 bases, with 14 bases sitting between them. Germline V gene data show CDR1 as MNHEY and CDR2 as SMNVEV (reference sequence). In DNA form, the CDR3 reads TGTGCCAGCAGTTTAGGTGCCCGACAGGAGCAGTATTTT. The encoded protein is CASSLGARQEQYF.

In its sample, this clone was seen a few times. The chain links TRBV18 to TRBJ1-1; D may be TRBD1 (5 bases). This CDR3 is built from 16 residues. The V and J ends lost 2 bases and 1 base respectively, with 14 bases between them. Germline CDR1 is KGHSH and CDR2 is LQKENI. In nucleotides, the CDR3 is TGTGCCAGCTCACCAGGGATCTCTCAGGGGAACACTGAAGCTTTCTTT. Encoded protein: CASSPGISQGNTEAFF.

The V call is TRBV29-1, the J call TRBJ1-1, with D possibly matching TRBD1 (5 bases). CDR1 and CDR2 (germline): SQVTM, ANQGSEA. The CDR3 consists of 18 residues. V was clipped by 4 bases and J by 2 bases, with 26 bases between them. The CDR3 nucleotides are TGCAGCGTTGTAAGGAGAGGCGGGGCGATTGCCGAAAACACTGAAGCTTTCTTT. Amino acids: CSVVRRGGAIAENTEAFF.

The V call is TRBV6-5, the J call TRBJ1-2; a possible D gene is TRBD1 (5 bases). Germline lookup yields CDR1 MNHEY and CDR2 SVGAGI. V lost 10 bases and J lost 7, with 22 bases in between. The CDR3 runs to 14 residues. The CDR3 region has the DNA TGTGCCACCTCTAACAGGTTCCGAGCGTTTGGCTACACCTTC. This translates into CATSNRFRAFGYTF.

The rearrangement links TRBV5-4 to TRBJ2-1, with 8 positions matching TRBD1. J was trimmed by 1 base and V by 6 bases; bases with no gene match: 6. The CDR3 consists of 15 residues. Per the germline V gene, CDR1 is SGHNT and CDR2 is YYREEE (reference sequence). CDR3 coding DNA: TGTGCCAGCACCTCCGGGACAGGATCCTACAATGAGCAGTTCTTC. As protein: CASTSGTGSYNEQFF.

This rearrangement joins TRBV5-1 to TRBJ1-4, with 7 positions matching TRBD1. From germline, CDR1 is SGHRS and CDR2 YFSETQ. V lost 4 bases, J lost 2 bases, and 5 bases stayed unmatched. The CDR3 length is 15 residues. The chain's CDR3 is CASSPDRATNEKLFF. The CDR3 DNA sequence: TGCGCCAGCAGCCCCGACAGGGCGACTAATGAAAAACTGTTTTTT.